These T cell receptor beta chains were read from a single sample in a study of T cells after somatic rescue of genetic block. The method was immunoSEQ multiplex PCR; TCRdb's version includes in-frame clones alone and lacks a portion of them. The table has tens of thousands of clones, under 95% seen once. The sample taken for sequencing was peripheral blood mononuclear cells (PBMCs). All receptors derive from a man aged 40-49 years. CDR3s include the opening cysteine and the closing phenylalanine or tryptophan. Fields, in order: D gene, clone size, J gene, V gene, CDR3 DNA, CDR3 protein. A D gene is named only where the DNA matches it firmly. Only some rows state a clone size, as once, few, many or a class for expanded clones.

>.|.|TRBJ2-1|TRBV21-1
TGTGCCAGCAGCACGACCCCTAGTAGGGCGGGAGGGTCATGTGACAATGAGCAGTTCTTC
CASSTTPSRAGGSCDNEQFF
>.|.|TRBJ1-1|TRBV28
TGTGCCAGCACCCACTCCCTTCGGGGCACTGAAGCTTTCTTT
CASTHSLRGTEAFF
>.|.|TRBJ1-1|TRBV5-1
TGCGCCACCGGGACGGGGAACATGAACACTGAAGCTTTCTTT
CATGTGNMNTEAFF
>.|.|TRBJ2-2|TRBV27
TGTGCCAGCAGCAACGGGGGGGAGCTGTTTTTT
CASSNGGELFF
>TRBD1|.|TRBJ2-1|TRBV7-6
TGTGCCAGCAGCCAGGGACAGGGCGAGCAGTTCTTC
CASSQGQGEQFF
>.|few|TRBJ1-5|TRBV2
TGTGCCAGCAGTCAAGGGAATCAGCCCCAGCATTTT
CASSQGNQPQHF
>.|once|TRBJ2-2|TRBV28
TGTGCCAGCAGCCCCCCCAGCGCGGCGAACACCGGGGAGCTGTTTTTT
CASSPPSAANTGELFF
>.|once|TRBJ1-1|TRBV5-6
TGTGCCAGCAGCCTAGCCCGCTTGATTATGAACACTGAAGCTTTCTTT
CASSLARLIMNTEAFF
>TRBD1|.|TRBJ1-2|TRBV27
TGTGCCAGCAGCCAACAGGGGGCACGTTACTATGGCTACACCTTC
CASSQQGARYYGYTF
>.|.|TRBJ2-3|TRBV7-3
TGTGCCAGCAGCTACGCCGGACCCACAGATACGCAGTATTTT
CASSYAGPTDTQYF
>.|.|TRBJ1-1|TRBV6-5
TGTGCCAGCAGCCGAGGGGGACCGGGCGCTGAAGCTTTCTTT
CASSRGGPGAEAFF
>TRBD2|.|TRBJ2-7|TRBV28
TGTGCCAGCAGTCCATGGGGGACTAGCGGGAAAGGTGACTACGAGCAGTACTTC
CASSPWGTSGKGDYEQYF
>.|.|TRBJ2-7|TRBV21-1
TGTGCCAGCAGCCCCCGGGGAGGAGGACAACCCTACGAGCAGTACTTC
CASSPRGGGQPYEQYF
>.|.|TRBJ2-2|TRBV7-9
TGTGCCAGCAGCTTAGGACAGCTCACCGGGGAGCTGTTTTTT
CASSLGQLTGELFF
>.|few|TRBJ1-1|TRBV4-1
TGCGCCAGCAGCCAGAAGCCTCACACTGAAGCTTTCTTT
CASSQKPHTEAFF
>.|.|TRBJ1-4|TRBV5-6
TGTGCCAGCAGCGGTCAGACAGGTGTTAGTAATGAAAAACTGTTTTTT
CASSGQTGVSNEKLFF
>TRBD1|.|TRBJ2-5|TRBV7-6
TGTGCCAGCAGCGTTTCAGGGGGCGCCCCGGGAGAGACCCAGTACTTC
CASSVSGGAPGETQYF
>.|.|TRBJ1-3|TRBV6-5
TGTGCCAGCAGTTCACATGGAAAGGGGACGGGAAACACCATATATTTT
CASSSHGKGTGNTIYF
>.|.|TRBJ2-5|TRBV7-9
TGTGCCAGCAGCTTACCGGTACAGGACACCCAGTACTTC
CASSLPVQDTQYF
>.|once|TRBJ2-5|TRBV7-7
TGTGCTAGCACGCCGGGCCCGGGATGGGACCAGTACTTC
CASTPGPGWDQYF
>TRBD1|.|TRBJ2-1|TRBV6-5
TGTGCCAGCAGGACAGGACAGGGGGCGTACCATGAGCAGTTCTTC
CASRTGQGAYHEQFF
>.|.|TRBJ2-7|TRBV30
TGTGCCTGGAGTTCTTCTCGGACAGTCGCCTACGAGCAGTACTTC
CAWSSSRTVAYEQYF
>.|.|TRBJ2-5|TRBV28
TGTGCCAGCAGTGATAGAACGGTGGGGGAGACCCAGTACTTC
CASSDRTVGETQYF
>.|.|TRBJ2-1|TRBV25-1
TGTGCCAGCAGTGCCGGGACTGACAATGAGCAGTTCTTC
CASSAGTDNEQFF
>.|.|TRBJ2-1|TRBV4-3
TGCGCCAGCAGCCAAGACTCGACAGTTTACAATGAGCAGTTCTTC
CASSQDSTVYNEQFF
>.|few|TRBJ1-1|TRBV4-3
TGCGCCAGCAGCCAAGATGGAGTCGGGGATACTGAAGCTTTCTTT
CASSQDGVGDTEAFF
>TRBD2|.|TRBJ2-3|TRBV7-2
TGTGCCACCAGACGGGGGGGTACTAGCACAGATACGCAGTATTTT
CATRRGGTSTDTQYF
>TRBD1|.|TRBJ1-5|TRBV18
TGTGCCAGCTCACGTTTAGGGGGCTTCAATCAGCCCCAGCATTTT
CASSRLGGFNQPQHF
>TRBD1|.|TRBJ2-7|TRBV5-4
TGTGCCAGCAGCTTGGGGGGGACAGAAATCTACGAGCAGTACTTC
CASSLGGTEIYEQYF
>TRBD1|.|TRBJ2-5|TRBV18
TGTGCCAGCTCACCAGTGGGACAGGGGCTGGTCGAGACCCAGTACTTC
CASSPVGQGLVETQYF
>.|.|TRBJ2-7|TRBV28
TGTGCCAGCAGTTTGGGTTTTTTGGGGTACGAGCAGTACTTC
CASSLGFLGYEQYF
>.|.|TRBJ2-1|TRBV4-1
TGCGCCAGCGCCGTAAGGCCGTATGATGAGCAGTTCTTC
CASAVRPYDEQFF
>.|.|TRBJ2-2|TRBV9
TGTGCCAGCAGCCCAGGGCAAAACCCGAACACCGGGGAGCTGTTTTTT
CASSPGQNPNTGELFF
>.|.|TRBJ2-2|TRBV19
TGTGCCAGTAGTATGAGTGTGGCCGGGGAGCTGTTTTTT
CASSMSVAGELFF
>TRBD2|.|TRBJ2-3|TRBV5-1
TGCGCCAGCAGCTGGAGGGCGATACTAGCGGGAGGGTCCCCAGATACGCAGTATTTT
CASSWRAILAGGSPDTQYF
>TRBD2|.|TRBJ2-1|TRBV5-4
TGTGCCAGCAGCTTGGCCCGACTAGCTGCCTACAATGAGCAGTTCTTC
CASSLARLAAYNEQFF
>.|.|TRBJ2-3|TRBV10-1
TGCGCCAGCAGTGATAGGCGGAGCACAGATACGCAGTATTTT
CASSDRRSTDTQYF
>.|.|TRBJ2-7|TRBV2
TGTGCCAGCAGGGAGGACCCAGCCTACGAGCAGTACTTC
CASREDPAYEQYF
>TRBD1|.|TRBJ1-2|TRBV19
TGTGCCAGTAGGCTGACAGGGACCTATGGCTACACCTTC
CASRLTGTYGYTF
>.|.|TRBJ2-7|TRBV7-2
TGTGCCAGCAGCTTAGCTCACTCGACCTACGAGCAGTACTTC
CASSLAHSTYEQYF
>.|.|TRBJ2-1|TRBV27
TGTGCCAGCAGTCCCCGACAGGGAGGGCCTCCCAATGAGCAGTTCTTC
CASSPRQGGPPNEQFF
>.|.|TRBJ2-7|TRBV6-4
TGTGCCAGCAGTGACGGGCACGAGCAGTACTTC
CASSDGHEQYF
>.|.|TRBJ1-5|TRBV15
TGTGCCACCAGCAGAGGCCGGAACAATCAGCCCCAGCATTTT
CATSRGRNNQPQHF
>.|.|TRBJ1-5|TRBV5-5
TGTGCCAGCAGCTTGACCCCAGTCTCCAGCAATCAGCCCCAGCATTTT
CASSLTPVSSNQPQHF
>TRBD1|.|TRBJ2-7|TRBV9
TGTGCCAGCAGCTCAAACCCGACCGGACAGGGGACCTACGAGCAGTACTTC
CASSSNPTGQGTYEQYF
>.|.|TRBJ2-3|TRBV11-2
TGTGCCAGCAGCTTGCAAGCTTGGGATACGCAGTATTTT
CASSLQAWDTQYF
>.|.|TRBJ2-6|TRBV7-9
TGTGCCAGCAGCACCTCAACAGGAATAAGCTCTGGGGCCAACGTCCTGACTTTC
CASSTSTGISSGANVLTF
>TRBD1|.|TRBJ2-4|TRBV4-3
TGCGCCAGCAGCTCCCGACAGGGGGCTGGGCACATTCAGTACTTC
CASSSRQGAGHIQYF
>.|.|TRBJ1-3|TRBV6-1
TGTGCCAGCAGTGAAAGTTCGGTTATCGCTGGAAACACCATATATTTT
CASSESSVIAGNTIYF
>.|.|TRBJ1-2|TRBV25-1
TGTGCCAGCAGTGGGACAGTCTATGGCTACACCTTC
CASSGTVYGYTF
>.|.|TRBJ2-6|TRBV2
TGTGCCAGCAGTGAATTGGGGTTAGGGGCCAACGTCCTGACTTTC
CASSELGLGANVLTF
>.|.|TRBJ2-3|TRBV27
TGTGCCAGCAGTTTATATTCGGGGGGCCGAGCAGATACGCAGTATTTT
CASSLYSGGRADTQYF
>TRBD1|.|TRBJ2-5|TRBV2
TGTGCCACCCGAGGACAGGTTCAGTCAGAGACCCAGTACTTC
CATRGQVQSETQYF
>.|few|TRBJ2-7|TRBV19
TGTGCCAGTAACCCGACAGAGGGCTACGAGCAGTACTTC
CASNPTEGYEQYF